This section outlines one TCR beta chain sequence together with its context. PCR involved 60 Vbeta and 13 Jbeta primers. The table came from immunoSEQ multiplex PCR; TCRdb's copy has only in-frame clones and leaves some out. The sample gives 100,000 to 120,000 clones, over 65% of which show up once; roughly 13% is in the top ten. The data stem from a study of cytomegalovirus exposure and HLA in healthy donors. This CDR3 region has 13 residues. Trimming removed 3 bases at V and 5 bases at J, with 10 bases between. Per germline, CDR1 LNHDA and CDR2 SQIVND (reference sequence). V is TRBV19 and J is TRBJ1-2, with D perhaps TRBD1 (6 bases). The sequence derives from a man aged 25-45 years in good health and CMV-seropositive. The material sequenced was PBMCs. The CDR3 protein is CASSIGGFYGYTF. The CDR3 bases are TGTGCCAGTAGTATTGGGGGCTTTTATGGCTACACCTTC.